Listed here are 21 T cell receptor beta chains from one sample, sequenced in a study of cytomegalovirus exposure and HLA in healthy donors. Libraries were prepared by immunoSEQ multiplex PCR; TCRdb keeps only in-frame clonotypes and omits some of them. The sample has 200,000 or so clones; around four fifths are singletons. Sequencing input: PBMCs. The origin of the receptors is a man younger than 35 in good health and CMV-seropositive.

The chain combines TRBV5-4 with TRBJ1-1; D gene uncertain. The CDR3 is 13 residues long. V was cut by 2 bases and J by 4 bases, with 9 bases left in between. Germline CDR1 reads SGHNT; CDR2 reads YYREEE (reference sequence). The CDR3 DNA reads TGTGCCAGCAGCTTACAAGAGGTCACTGAAGCTTTCTTT. Translation gives CASSLQEVTEAFF.

The count of this clone is one. The chain is built from TRBV4-2 and TRBJ1-5; D not resolved. CDR1 LGHNA and CDR2 YNFKEQ come from the germline V gene. Trimming pared 0 bases from V and 6 bases from J, leaving 9 bases between. There are 14 residues in the CDR3. CDR3: CASSQDRGGQPQHF. Written as DNA, the CDR3 is TGTGCCAGCAGCCAAGATCGAGGCGGTCAGCCCCAGCATTTT.

This chain uses TRBV7-3 with TRBJ2-7, with 8 bases matching TRBD2. Trimming cost V 3 bases and J 7 bases; bases outside gene matches: 11. Germline values: CDR1 SGHTA, CDR2 FQGTGA. The CDR3 spans 15 residues. The CDR3 region is CASSFGLAGYEEQYF. For the CDR3, the DNA is TGTGCCAGCAGCTTTGGGCTAGCGGGTTACGAGGAGCAGTACTTC.

The chain uses TRBV7-8 and TRBJ1-3; TRBD1 might be the D (5 bases). The CDR3 totals 16 residues. Trimming shortened V by 4 bases and J by 2 bases, and 15 bases separated the two germline ends. Germline CDR1 reads SGHVS; CDR2 reads FQNEAQ. The CDR3 bases are TGTGCCAGCAGCTCCGGTCAGGGAGGCACTGGAAACACCATATATTTT. Translation gives CASSSGQGGTGNTIYF. The full variable domain, in which reference TRBV7-8 and TRBJ1-3 provide the parts outside the CDR3, is GAGVSQSPRYKVAKRGQDVALRCDPISGHVSLFWYQQALGQGPEFLTYFQNEAQLDKSGLPSDRFFAERPEGSVSTLKIQRTQQEDSAVYLCASSSGQGGTGNTIYFGEGSWLTVV.

The chain is built from TRBV28 and TRBJ1-1, with 10 positions matching TRBD1. CDR3 length: 14 amino acids. V lost 7 bases and J lost 4; bases outside the gene matches: 6. Per the germline V gene, CDR1 is MDHEN and CDR2 is SYDVKM. CDR3: CASIRDRGVTEAFF. CDR3 DNA sequence: TGTGCCAGCATAAGGGACAGGGGTGTCACTGAAGCTTTCTTT. Drawing the rest from reference TRBV28 and TRBJ1-1, the complete variable domain is DVKVTQSSRYLVKRTGEKVFLECVQDMDHENMFWYRQDPGLGLRLIYFSYDVKMKEKGDIPEGYSVSREKKERFSLILESASTNQTSMYLCASIRDRGVTEAFFGQGTRLTVV.

The chain joins TRBV27 to TRBJ2-3; 8 bases match TRBD2. Germline V gene data show CDR1 as MNHEY and CDR2 as SMNVEV (reference sequence). The CDR3 is 14 residues long. V dropped 2 bases and J dropped 6; count of bases not matched to a gene: 4. The CDR3 sequence is CASSLGSGGDTQYF. The CDR3, as DNA: TGTGCCAGCAGTTTAGGGTCGGGAGGGGATACGCAGTATTTT.

The chain couples TRBV7-9 to TRBJ2-3; the D gene is possibly TRBD2 (6 bases). Germline V gives CDR1 SEHNR, CDR2 FQNEAQ (reference sequence). The CDR3 is 17 residues long. V lost 5 bases and J 5 bases, leaving 23 bases between the germline ends. Written as DNA, the CDR3 is TGTGCCAGCAGCGAAACCCGGAGGGTAGGGATCCTAGATACGCAGTATTTT. Translated, it gives CASSETRRVGILDTQYF.

The genes are TRBV7-2 and TRBJ2-4; TRBD1 is a possible D gene (8 bases). V shed 4 bases and J shed 10 bases, with 11 bases lying between them. This CDR3 region has 12 residues. Germline CDR1 reads SGHTA; CDR2 reads FQGNSA. CDR3 in DNA: TGTGCCAGCAGCTACAGGGGGGGAATTCAGTACTTC. The encoded protein is CASSYRGGIQYF.

This clone showed up just a few times. V is TRBV5-1 and J is TRBJ2-1; 8 bases align to TRBD1. V lost 4 bases, J lost 6 bases, and 9 bases stayed unmatched. The CDR3 covers 15 residues. Germline CDR1 and CDR2: SGHRS and YFSETQ. The CDR3 region is CASSADRVTTNEQFF. In nucleotides, the CDR3 is TGCGCCAGCAGCGCGGACAGGGTTACGACCAATGAGCAGTTCTTC.

J is TRBJ2-7 and V is TRBV5-4; possibly TRBD2 for D (6 bases). Germline V gene data show CDR1 as SGHNT and CDR2 as YYREEE (reference sequence). CDR3 size: 14 residues. The V end was cut by 4 bases, the J end by 4 bases, with 15 bases between. CDR3 in amino acids: CASSPGRGGYEQYF. The CDR3 DNA follows: TGTGCCAGCAGCCCGGGTAGGGGAGGATACGAGCAGTACTTC.

The chain carries TRBV7-6 and TRBJ2-7; tentative D call: TRBD2 (5 bases). The CDR3 loop spans 15 amino acids. Between the trimmed V and J ends, which lost 5 bases and 2 bases, there was a span of 16 bases. CDR1 and CDR2 from the germline V gene are SGHVS and FNYEAQ. In DNA, the CDR3 is TGTGCCAGCAGCCCTCGTCAACTGACTACCTACGAGCAGTACTTC. Its protein is CASSPRQLTTYEQYF.

The chain joins TRBV29-1 to TRBJ1-4; no firm D call. V lost 5 bases and J lost 7, with 14 bases in between. The CDR3 runs 13 residues. The germline V gene encodes CDR1 SQVTM and CDR2 ANQGSEA. The CDR3 loop reads CSVPGPGGEKLFF. As DNA, the CDR3 is TGCAGCGTTCCCGGGCCGGGAGGTGAAAAACTGTTTTTT.

The chain is built from TRBV11-3 and TRBJ2-1; the match to TRBD1 covers 7 bases. Trimming cost V 8 bases and J 9 bases; bases outside gene matches: 13. Germline V gene lookup returns CDR1 SGHNT and CDR2 YENEEA. The CDR3 covers 14 residues. This chain's CDR3 is CASGQAASTVEQFF. The CDR3 DNA reads TGTGCCAGCGGACAGGCAGCATCGACGGTTGAGCAGTTCTTC.

This clone was seen once. The V gene is TRBV28, the J gene TRBJ1-2, with TRBD1 as a possible D gene (5 bases). Per germline, CDR1 MDHEN and CDR2 SYDVKM. V lost 3 bases and J 4 bases, leaving 9 bases between the germline ends. The CDR3 loop spans 13 amino acids. CDR3 nucleotides: TGTGCCAGCAGTTTTCAGGGCTTCTATGGCTACACCTTC. Its protein is CASSFQGFYGYTF.

V and J are TRBV5-4 and TRBJ1-1; D unresolved. V shed 5 bases and J shed 1 base, with 6 bases lying between them. This CDR3 comprises 12 residues. CDR1 and CDR2 from the germline V gene are SGHNT and YYREEE (reference sequence). CDR3 DNA sequence: TGTGCCAGCAGACGGGAGAACACTGAAGCTTTCTTT. It is translated as CASRRENTEAFF.

This chain uses TRBV20-1 with TRBJ2-1; D not resolved. The CDR3 is 11 residues long. Germline V gene data show CDR1 as DFQATT and CDR2 as SNEGSKA (reference sequence). The germline V and J ends were trimmed by 0 bases and 10 bases, with 7 bases remaining between them. CDR3 nucleotides: TGCAGTGCTAGAGATCAGCGCGAGCAGTTCTTC. It is translated as CSARDQREQFF.

This rearrangement joins TRBV7-2 to TRBJ2-5; 10 nucleotides line up with TRBD2. J gave up 4 bases and V 7 bases, and 3 bases lay outside the gene matches. From germline, CDR1 is SGHTA and CDR2 FQGNSA. The CDR3 totals 13 residues. The DNA of the CDR3 is TGTGCCAGCACCGGACTAGCGGTAGAGACCCAGTACTTC. This codes for CASTGLAVETQYF. The full variable domain, in which reference TRBV7-2 and TRBJ2-5 provide the parts outside the CDR3, is GAGVSQSPSNKVTEKGKDVELRCDPISGHTALYWYRQSLGQGLEFLIYFQGNSAPDKSGLPSDRFSAERTGGSVSTLTIQRTQQEDSAVYLCASTGLAVETQYFGPGTRLLVL.

The chain has TRBV4-3 and TRBJ2-7, with a tentative D call TRBD2 (6 bases). CDR1 is LGHNA, CDR2 YSLEER, per germline. The CDR3 contains 15 residues. V shed 3 bases and J shed 3 bases, with 15 bases lying between them. The CDR3 loop reads CASSQLGTRGYEQYF. The DNA for the CDR3 is TGCGCCAGCAGCCAGTTAGGGACTCGGGGCTACGAGCAGTACTTC.

This clone has at least ten counts. As DNA, the CDR3 is TGTGCCAGCAGTGAAGGACTAGCGGGAGGGCCGACAGATACGCAGTATTTT. Translating gives CASSEGLAGGPTDTQYF. The chain is built from TRBV6-1 and TRBJ2-3, with 14 bases identical to TRBD2. Germline assignment: CDR1 MNHNS and CDR2 SASEGT. The CDR3 is 17 residues long. The junction had 3 bases not matched to a gene; V was cut back by 1 base and J by 3 bases.

The chain is built from TRBV9 and TRBJ2-3, with TRBD2 identical over 8 bases. Germline trimming cut 5 bases from V and 4 bases from J; bases unmatched to any gene: 9. Germline CDR1 reads SGDLS; CDR2 reads YYNGEE. CDR3 length equals 15 residues. The chain's CDR3 is CASSESGRGADTQYF. DNA of the CDR3: TGTGCCAGCAGTGAGAGCGGGAGAGGGGCAGATACGCAGTATTTT.

The chain couples TRBV6-4 to TRBJ1-2; 9 positions agree with TRBD1. Germline loops: CDR1 MRHNA, CDR2 SNTAGT. The junction had 11 bases not matched to a gene; V was cut back by 7 bases and J by 5 bases. This CDR3 has 15 amino acids. This CDR3 is CASTPDRGGGYGYTF. Written as DNA, the CDR3 is TGTGCCAGCACCCCGGACAGGGGAGGAGGATATGGCTACACCTTC.